This T cell receptor (beta chain) originates from a study of regulatory T cells in long-lasting Graves disease. Time point described: persistent/refractory GD, antithyroid drugs over 5 years with positive TRAb. Isolated PBMC RNA provided the starting material for the TCR library. Tubes containing EDTA received approximately 9.8 milliliters of drawn peripheral blood. Findings of the study overall: Patients with persistent disease showed a bias toward TRBV28, TRBJ1-2 and TRBJ2-5.

Arm-PCR with iRepertoire HTBI primers amplified the CDR3 regions for these TCR beta libraries. TCRdb independently ran MiXCR on the multiplex PCR reads; one entry per CDR3 protein. The repertoire holds 500,000 to 800,000 distinct CDR3 sequences, with about 30% as singletons. This CDR3 comprises 13 residues. Germline V gives CDR1 SGDLS, CDR2 YYNGEE. The J segment lost 5 bases and the V segment lost 0 bases, leaving 2 bases of the junction unmatched. This clonotype appeared once. Its antigen remains unidentified. The chain combines TRBV9 with TRBJ2-7; 7 bases are shared with TRBD1. The source material was peripheral blood mononuclear cells (PBMCs), sampled when the disease was refractory, from a patient treated with antithyroid drugs. This TCR came from a female donor with Graves disease. In nucleotides, the CDR3 is TGTGCCAGCAGCGTAGTAACAGGGGACGAGCAGTACTTC. It specifies CASSVVTGDEQYF.